Listed below are T cell receptor beta chains from one sample, sequenced in a study of blood T cells in healthy people across ages. TCRdb reanalysed the 5' RACE reads using MiXCR and keeps one entry per CDR3 protein. Of roughly 800,000 distinct CDR3 sequences in the sample, roughly 60% were seen once. Input material: blood. These receptors were taken from a man aged 30 to 39 in good health. Each CDR3 is given with its conserved first and last residue.

j_call v_call cdr3_aa
TRBJ2-7 TRBV7-8 CASSLGGSRFPYF
TRBJ2-7 TRBV9 CASSVDHRSYEQYF
TRBJ1-3 TRBV6-5 CASRAIRRQVGNTIYF
TRBJ1-1 TRBV5-4 CASSFSGGDTEAFF
TRBJ2-3 TRBV10-3 CAIKVREGTDTQYF
TRBJ2-1 TRBV4-2 CASSQEWGSGEQFF
TRBJ1-2 TRBV5-1 CASRPNPGQGRDGYTF
TRBJ2-3 TRBV2 CASSVPRALTDTQYF
TRBJ2-1 TRBV2 CASRGGRSSYNEQFF
TRBJ2-5 TRBV11-1 CASSLSTFETQYF
TRBJ2-3 TRBV28 CASSALAPSTDTQYF
TRBJ2-3 TRBV7-2 CASSLVGAGGTDTQYF
TRBJ2-7 TRBV20-1 CSAGGDSYEQYF
TRBJ2-2 TRBV9 CASSAYLTGELFF
TRBJ1-5 TRBV6-1 CASSDQVNQPQHF
TRBJ2-6 TRBV27 CASSSDRGRGANVLTF
TRBJ2-1 TRBV7-2 CASSRGGGIRASKQFF
. TRBV4-1 CASSPRVGEETQYF
. TRBV7-2 CANSPDGYEQYF
TRBJ2-3 TRBV7-2 CASSSGRGGTQYF
TRBJ2-5 TRBV29-1 CSVDRETQYF
TRBJ1-2 TRBV5-6 CASNPRSGGYGYTF
TRBJ2-4 TRBV4-3 CASSPSSGQNIQYF
TRBJ2-6 TRBV27 CASSFRTAGAGANVLTF
TRBJ2-5 TRBV15 CATSRDAGVGEETQYF
TRBJ1-2 TRBV29-1 CSVWPRPGTGDGYTF
TRBJ1-2 TRBV20-1 CSANRDSPVGTF
TRBJ2-1 TRBV29-1 CSVSRDRGWNEQFF
TRBJ2-7 TRBV6-2/TRBV6-3 CASSYLGRYEQYF
TRBJ1-4 TRBV20-1 CSARQGREKLFF
TRBJ2-1 TRBV27 CTSSLSGQANEQFF
TRBJ2-7 TRBV20-1 CSARAQEGNTYEQYF
TRBJ2-3 TRBV12-3/TRBV12-4 CASSCRAGGKETQYF
TRBJ2-7 TRBV29-1 CSVVGLDYEQYF
TRBJ2-1 TRBV20-1 CSARLAGTGGLREQFF
TRBJ1-2 TRBV20-1 CSARDLQETNYGYTF
TRBJ1-6 TRBV6-1 CASSDGTHYSPLHF
TRBJ2-1 TRBV4-2 CASSQRASGGAPYNEQFF
TRBJ2-1 TRBV20-1 CSAKFFVGSGTPNEQFF
TRBJ1-5 TRBV2 CASKASGHNNQPQHF
TRBJ2-6 TRBV20-1 CSARVFGGLTGANVLTF
TRBJ1-2 TRBV28 CASSARGGYTF
TRBJ2-1 TRBV6-6 CASSLSGISYNEQFF
TRBJ2-7 TRBV28 CASSFRRVTNYEQYF
TRBJ2-3 TRBV7-2 CASSQAGGLVDTQYF
TRBJ1-2 TRBV20-1 CSATPDRLPNTF
TRBJ2-1 TRBV29-1 CSVGGGTSGYNEQFF
. TRBV20-1 CSAIRIQNSCEQYF
TRBJ2-3 TRBV4-3 CASSQDTGLAGGGADTQYF